The entry that follows covers one T cell receptor (beta chain) sequence. Sample-barcoded 5' priming and a J-beta primer mix drove a second PCR of about 7 to 11 cycles. TCRdb used MiXCR to reprocess the 5' RACE reads, holding one entry per CDR3 protein. The sample lists about 1.5 million distinct CDR3 sequences; under 55% were seen once. The data belong to a study of blood T cells in healthy people across ages. Trimming shortened V by 0 bases and J by 3 bases, and 12 bases separated the two germline ends. The CDR3 spans 15 residues. Germline V lookup: CDR1 SQVTM, CDR2 ANQGSEA. The genes are TRBV29-1 and TRBJ2-1, with unresolved D. This TCR was sampled from a woman between 18 and 29 years old in good health. Sequenced material: blood. CDR3 loop: CSVEEPIKVYNEQFF. In nucleotides, the CDR3 is TGCAGCGTTGAAGAGCCCATAAAAGTCTACAATGAGCAGTTCTTC.